Presented here are 14 T cell receptor beta chains from one specimen sequenced in a study of blood T cell repertoires in COVID-19. The assay was immunoSEQ multiplex PCR, and TCRdb's table has in-frame clones only and misses some. The sample yields 210,000 or so clones, roughly 80% seen once. Sequencing input: peripheral blood. The receptors originated from a man over 45 who had recovered from COVID-19.

This clone was counted a single time. The chain uses TRBV19 and TRBJ1-1; D remains ambiguous. From germline, CDR1 is LNHDA and CDR2 SQIVND (reference sequence). V shed 1 base and J shed 1 base, with 4 bases lying between them. The CDR3 runs to 13 residues. The CDR3 is CASSIGPNTEAFF. CDR3 DNA sequence: TGTGCCAGTAGTATAGGGCCGAACACTGAAGCTTTCTTT.

The CDR3: CASSFVGSGYTF. CDR3 sequence (DNA): TGTGCCAGCAGTTTCGTAGGGAGTGGCTACACCTTC. This sequence joins TRBV6-2 or TRBV6-3 and TRBJ1-2, with unresolved D. Germline values: CDR1 MNHEY, CDR2 SVGEGT. Trimming took 4 bases from V and 7 from J, leaving 10 bases between them. The CDR3 covers 12 residues.

The rearrangement links TRBV5-1 to TRBJ2-1; D gene ambiguous. Germline loops: CDR1 SGHRS, CDR2 YFSETQ. Deletions cut 0 bases from V and 7 bases from J, with 14 bases between. This CDR3 is 15 amino acids long. DNA of the CDR3: TGCGCCAGCAGCTTGGCGCCCCCCCTATCGAATGAGCAGTTCTTC. It specifies CASSLAPPLSNEQFF.

This clone was counted between two and nine times. This sequence joins TRBV5-4 and TRBJ2-1, with 9 bases aligning to TRBD2. Trimming removed 4 bases from V and 6 bases from J; junction bases left unmatched: 14. Germline values: CDR1 SGHNT, CDR2 YYREEE (reference sequence). This CDR3 comprises 17 residues. The CDR3 region has the DNA TGTGCCAGCAGCCCGGGGGGTTTTGTAGCGGGAGTCAATGAGCAGTTCTTC. This sequence encodes CASSPGGFVAGVNEQFF.

The CDR3 DNA reads as TGCAGCGGGCGTACCGGGACAGGGGCCTACGAGCAGTACTTC. This sequence encodes CSGRTGTGAYEQYF. The J gene is TRBJ2-7, the V gene TRBV29-1; 10 bases are a match to TRBD1. J lost 2 bases, V lost 7 bases, and 8 bases had no gene match. The CDR3 runs to 14 residues. Germline values: CDR1 SQVTM, CDR2 ANQGSEA.

This clone has ten or more counts. V and J are TRBV5-5 and TRBJ1-2, with 8 bases matching TRBD1. The CDR3 covers 15 residues. CDR1 SGHKS and CDR2 YYEKEE come from the germline V gene (reference sequence). The junction had 9 bases not matched to a gene; V was cut back by 4 bases and J by 4 bases. CDR3 region: CASSDGQGTLYGYTF. DNA for the CDR3: TGTGCCAGCAGCGACGGACAGGGAACACTCTATGGCTACACCTTC.

Only one count was recorded for this clone. V is TRBV12-3 or TRBV12-4 and J is TRBJ1-5, with D hard to call. V lost 1 base and J 6 bases, leaving 7 bases between the germline ends. The CDR3 is 13 amino acids. As DNA, the CDR3 is TGTGCCAGCAGTTTAGGTGACATTCAGCCCCAGCATTTT. Its translation is CASSLGDIQPQHF.

V is TRBV6-6 and J is TRBJ2-7; 9 bases line up with TRBD1. CDR3 length: 16 amino acids. With V trimmed by 5 bases and J by 3 bases, 11 bases remained unmatched. Germline V gives CDR1 MNHNY, CDR2 SVGAGI (reference sequence). The CDR3 DNA is TGTGCCAGCAGTAGACAGTCGACAGGGGGAAACTACGAGCAGTACTTC. This encodes CASSRQSTGGNYEQYF.

The chain links TRBV18 to TRBJ1-1; 9 bases agree with TRBD1. The trim removed 8 bases at V and 4 bases at J, leaving 14 bases unmatched. CDR1 KGHSH and CDR2 LQKENI come from the germline V gene. The CDR3 sequence is 16 residues long. The CDR3: CASLLGQGNSITEAFF. CDR3 in DNA: TGTGCCAGCCTACTCGGACAGGGGAATTCGATCACTGAAGCTTTCTTT.

This chain links TRBV14 with TRBJ2-1; 9 positions agree with TRBD2. Germline V CDR1 and CDR2: SGHDN, FVKESK. The CDR3 is 14 residues long. The V gene end was trimmed by 7 bases and the J gene end by 6 bases; junction bases not matched to a gene: 7. The CDR3 is CASTGLAGSNEQFF. The CDR3 bases are TGTGCCAGCACCGGGCTAGCGGGAAGCAATGAGCAGTTCTTC.

The chain links TRBV2 to TRBJ1-4, with D possibly matching TRBD1 (5 bases). CDR1 is SNHLY and CDR2 is FYNNEI in the germline V gene. There are 14 residues in the CDR3. With 5 bases removed from V and 8 bases from J, the gap between germline ends came to 15 bases. The CDR3 DNA sequence: TGTGCCAGCAGTAGCCCGGGACTTGGGGAAAAACTGTTTTTT. Protein product: CASSSPGLGEKLFF.

The V gene is TRBV5-6, the J gene TRBJ1-2; D remains ambiguous. The CDR3 loop spans 13 amino acids. Trimming stripped 0 bases from V and 8 bases from J, with 11 bases between. Germline CDR1 SGHDT, CDR2 YYEEEE. The CDR3 here is CASSLARSRGYTF. CDR3 nucleotide sequence: TGTGCCAGCAGCTTGGCCCGCTCTCGGGGCTACACCTTC.

The chain uses TRBV2 and TRBJ1-5, with a possible D match to TRBD1 (5 bases). The germline V gene encodes CDR1 SNHLY and CDR2 FYNNEI. CDR3 size: 13 residues. The ends were cut back, 6 bases at V and 4 bases at J, with 10 bases in the middle. This chain's CDR3 is CASRARGNQPQHF. CDR3 sequence (DNA): TGTGCCAGCAGGGCACGGGGGAATCAGCCCCAGCATTTT.

The chain carries TRBV3-1 (or the pseudogene TRBV3-2) and TRBJ2-2; TRBD2 matches 12 bases. J was trimmed by 4 bases and V by 2 bases; bases with no gene match: 11. The germline gives CDR1 LGHDT, CDR2 YNNKEL (reference sequence). The CDR3 is made up of 19 amino acids. This CDR3 is CASSQLLAGGPRGTGELFF. CDR3 DNA sequence: TGTGCCAGCAGCCAACTCCTAGCGGGAGGGCCGCGTGGCACCGGGGAGCTGTTTTTT.